The 5 T cell receptor beta chains below come from one sample, sequenced in a study of T cells after yellow fever vaccination. TCRdb redid the calling of the 5' RACE reads with MiXCR, one entry per CDR3 protein. The sample includes approximately 300,000 distinct CDR3 sequences, about 10% of them seen just once. The sequencing used CD4+ T cells sorted from PBMCs, collected 45 days after the yellow fever booster vaccination. These receptor sequences come from a man aged 18 to 30 who received the YFV17D yellow fever vaccine.

This clonotype was picked up many times. The V call is TRBV7-2, the J call TRBJ1-1; D gene uncertain. The CDR3 runs to 13 residues. Germline lookup yields CDR1 SGHTA and CDR2 FQGNSA. Trimming pared 1 base from V and 3 bases from J, leaving 6 bases between. The CDR3 DNA reads as TGTGCCAGCAGCTTAGTTTTGGACACTGAAGCTTTCTTT. It yields the protein CASSLVLDTEAFF. Full variable domain (outside the CDR3, taken from reference TRBV7-2 and TRBJ1-1): GAGVSQSPSNKVTEKGKDVELRCDPISGHTALYWYRQSLGQGLEFLIYFQGNSAPDKSGLPSDRFSAERTGGSVSTLTIQRTQQEDSAVYLCASSLVLDTEAFFGQGTRLTVV.

This clonotype has ten or more counts. The chain recombines TRBV10-1 with TRBJ1-5; D remains unclear. The V gene lost 2 bases and the J gene lost 6 bases, with 5 bases spanning the gap. CDR1 is WNHNN and CDR2 is SYGVQD in the germline V gene (reference sequence). CDR3 size: 12 residues. CDR3 nucleotides: TGCGCCAGCAGTGAGAACGGTCAGCCCCAGCATTTT. Translating it yields CASSENGQPQHF.

The V gene is TRBV28, the J gene TRBJ1-5; tentative D call: TRBD1 (5 bases). Trimming took 7 bases from V and 4 from J, leaving 11 bases between them. This CDR3 is built from 13 residues. Germline V gene data show CDR1 as MDHEN and CDR2 as SYDVKM. This CDR3 reads CASILGGNQPQHF. CDR3 bases: TGTGCCAGCATTCTGGGGGGGAATCAGCCCCAGCATTTT.

At least ten counts were recorded for this clonotype. The CDR3 coding sequence is TGTGCCAGCAGCTTAACCAGCGGGGGGCTAGTAGAGACCCAGTACTTC. This codes for CASSLTSGGLVETQYF. V gene TRBV7-2 combines with J gene TRBJ2-5, with TRBD2 identical over 9 bases. Per the germline V gene, CDR1 is SGHTA and CDR2 is FQGNSA. The junction had 8 bases not matched to a gene; V was cut back by 2 bases and J by 4 bases. The CDR3 loop spans 16 amino acids. Full variable domain (remainder filled in from reference TRBV7-2 and TRBJ2-5): GAGVSQSPSNKVTEKGKDVELRCDPISGHTALYWYRQSLGQGLEFLIYFQGNSAPDKSGLPSDRFSAERTGGSVSTLTIQRTQQEDSAVYLCASSLTSGGLVETQYFGPGTRLLVL.

This clonotype showed up many times. The CDR3 protein is CASIPQDAAADTIYF. The CDR3 bases are TGCGCCAGCATCCCGCAGGACGCCGCAGCGGACACCATATATTTT. This sequence joins TRBV10-2 and TRBJ1-3; D is unresolved. V gave up 7 bases and J gave up 8 bases, with 21 bases separating them. The CDR3 has 15 amino acids. Per germline, CDR1 WSHSY and CDR2 SAAADI.